The subject of this entry is one T cell receptor beta chain. The data belong to a study of blood T cells in healthy people across ages. Looking at the study overall: Roughly one uniquely barcoded beta molecule per two T cells was captured.

With a J-beta primer mix and a sample-barcoded 5' primer, a second PCR ran 7 to 11 cycles. TCRdb reanalysed the 5' RACE reads using MiXCR and keeps one entry per CDR3 protein. The sample consists of fewer than 800,000 distinct CDR3 sequences, around 25% of them appearing once. These data were likewise used in another study, on T cells of mothers and their children. Turning to that study: The second PCR's M1S primer added sample barcodes and 2-4 random nucleotides. Relative to unrelated pairs, biologically related mother-child dyads exhibited marginally greater, non-significant overlap.

The specimen was blood. This TCR was recovered from a boy aged 5 to 17 in good health.

This CDR3 is CASSFRDRAYDEQYF. In DNA, the CDR3 is TGTGCCAGCAGCTTCCGGGACAGGGCGTACGACGAGCAGTACTTC. The V gene is TRBV5-5, the J gene TRBJ2-5, with 9 bases lining up with TRBD1. The DNA end favors TRBJ2-7, so the J call may be wrong. Germline assignment: CDR1 SGHKS and CDR2 YYEKEE (reference sequence). The CDR3 spans 15 residues.